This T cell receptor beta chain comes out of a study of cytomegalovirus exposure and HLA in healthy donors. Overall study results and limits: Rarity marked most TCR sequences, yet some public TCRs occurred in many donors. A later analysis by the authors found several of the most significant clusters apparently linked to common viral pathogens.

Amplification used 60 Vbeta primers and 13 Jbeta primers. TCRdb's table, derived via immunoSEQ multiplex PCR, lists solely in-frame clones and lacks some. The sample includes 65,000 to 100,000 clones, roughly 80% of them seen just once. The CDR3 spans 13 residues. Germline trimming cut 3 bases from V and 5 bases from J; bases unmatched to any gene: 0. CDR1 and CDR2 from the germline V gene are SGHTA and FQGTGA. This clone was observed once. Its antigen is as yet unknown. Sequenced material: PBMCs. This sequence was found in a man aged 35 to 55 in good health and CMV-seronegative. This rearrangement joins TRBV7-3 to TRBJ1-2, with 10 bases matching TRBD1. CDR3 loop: CASSLDRGYGYTF. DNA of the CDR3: TGTGCCAGCAGCTTGGACAGGGGGTATGGCTACACCTTC.